The 29 T cell receptor beta chains given below trace back to one sample, sequenced in a study of T cell repertoires in cytomegalovirus infection. TCRdb passed the reads through MiXCR, listing each CDR3 protein once. The sample includes approximately 1,000,000 distinct CDR3 sequences, about 33% of them seen just once. The antigens for these receptors are not known. This specimen consisted of cultured CD8+ T cells from PBMCs, obtained from culture after CMV antigen stimulation. The receptors stem from a human donor in good health (CMV status not recorded). Some clones in this sample may be carry-over from other donors' samples.

The rearrangement uses TRBV19 and TRBJ2-1; D could derive from TRBD1 or TRBD2 (5 bases each). Per the germline V gene, CDR1 is LNHDA and CDR2 is SQIVND (reference sequence). The CDR3 spans 14 residues. Trimming pared 5 bases from V and 8 bases from J, leaving 16 bases between. This CDR3 reads CASSGWDQTHEQFF. Here the CDR3 DNA reads TGTGCCAGTAGTGGGTGGGACCAGACCCATGAGCAGTTCTTC.

This clonotype was recorded a few times. The chain couples TRBV7-6 to TRBJ1-4; D is ambiguous. Germline loops: CDR1 SGHVS, CDR2 FNYEAQ. Between the trimmed V and J ends, which lost 4 bases and 6 bases, there was a span of 12 bases. CDR3 length: 14 amino acids. CDR3 in DNA: TGTGCCAGCAGCTACCAGTTCGGTGATGAAAAACTGTTTTTT. Translation gives CASSYQFGDEKLFF.

This clonotype was seen a handful of times. The chain has TRBV7-6 and TRBJ1-4; D gene uncertain. V was cut by 1 base and J by 2 bases, with 14 bases left in between. CDR1 SGHVS and CDR2 FNYEAQ come from the germline V gene. The CDR3 runs 17 residues. The CDR3 DNA sequence: TGTGCCAGCAGCTTAGGAGGATTATCGGGTACTAATGAAAAACTGTTTTTT. Its translation: CASSLGGLSGTNEKLFF.

This clonotype was observed a handful of times. J is TRBJ1-5 and V is TRBV6-6; D gene uncertain. V lost 2 bases, J lost 2 bases, and 10 bases lay in between. Per germline, CDR1 MNHNY and CDR2 SVGAGI (reference sequence). This CDR3 region has 15 residues. CDR3 sequence: CASSYLYQRNQPQHF. The CDR3 coding sequence is TGTGCCAGCAGTTACCTTTACCAGCGCAATCAGCCCCAGCATTTT.

This chain uses TRBV5-6 with TRBJ2-2; D tentatively fits TRBD1 or TRBD2 (5 bases each). V was pared by 3 bases and J by 5 bases, with 20 bases between. The CDR3 extends over 17 amino acids. Germline assignment: CDR1 SGHDT and CDR2 YYEEEE. The CDR3 DNA follows: TGTGCCAGCAGCTACCGGGGCCCCCGGAGAGAGACCGGGGAGCTGTTTTTT. It is translated as CASSYRGPRRETGELFF. The whole variable domain, remainder taken from reference TRBV5-6 and TRBJ2-2, is DAGVTQSPTHLIKTRGQQVTLRCSPKSGHDTVSWYQQALGQGPQFIFQYYEEEERQRGNFPDRFSGHQFPNYSSELNVNALLLGDSALYLCASSYRGPRRETGELFFGEGSRLTVL.

The CDR3 region is CASSLYQDPPRNTIYF. Here the CDR3 DNA reads TGTGCCAGCAGCTTATATCAGGACCCGCCAAGAAACACCATATATTTT. V is TRBV7-6 and J is TRBJ1-3, with no clear D. The CDR3 has 16 residues. V was shortened by 2 bases and J by 5 bases, with 16 bases between the two germline ends. Germline V gene data show CDR1 as SGHVS and CDR2 as FNYEAQ.

This clonotype was picked up a small number of times. The chain recombines TRBV7-6 with TRBJ2-3, with TRBD2 identical over 12 bases. Germline V gene data show CDR1 as SGHVS and CDR2 as FNYEAQ. The CDR3 is 17 amino acids. Trimming removed 1 base from V and 2 bases from J; junction bases left unmatched: 4. DNA for the CDR3: TGTGCCAGCAGCTTAGAAGGACTAGCGGGGTTCACAGATACGCAGTATTTT. Translation: CASSLEGLAGFTDTQYF.

Concerning this clonotype: The conserved final phenylalanine or tryptophan is absent from the CDR3, which likely points to a read error. The CDR3: CASSLGQISTDTQYS. CDR3 nucleotide sequence: TGTGCCAGCAGCTTAGGCCAGATAAGCACAGATACGCAGTATTCT. The V and J genes are TRBV7-2 and TRBJ2-3, with D uncertain. The germline V gene has CDR1 SGHTA and CDR2 FQGNSA. There are 15 residues in the CDR3. Deletions cut 1 base from V and 0 bases from J, with 8 bases between.

In its sample, this clonotype was seen a few times. This sequence joins TRBV7-8 and TRBJ1-1; the match to TRBD1 covers 11 bases. CDR1 is SGHVS, CDR2 FQNEAQ, per germline. Germline trimming cut 5 bases from V and 5 bases from J; bases unmatched to any gene: 7. The CDR3 loop spans 15 amino acids. This CDR3 is CASSPGTGGRTEAFF. For the CDR3, the DNA is TGTGCCAGCAGCCCCGGGACAGGGGGGAGAACTGAAGCTTTCTTT. The whole variable domain, filled in from reference TRBV7-8 and TRBJ1-1, reads GAGVSQSPRYKVAKRGQDVALRCDPISGHVSLFWYQQALGQGPEFLTYFQNEAQLDKSGLPSDRFFAERPEGSVSTLKIQRTQQEDSAVYLCASSPGTGGRTEAFFGQGTRLTVV.

The rearrangement links TRBV7-6 to TRBJ2-2; 9 bases line up with TRBD1. Germline V gene lookup returns CDR1 SGHVS and CDR2 FNYEAQ. V was pared by 5 bases and J by 6 bases, with 7 bases of the junction left unmatched. CDR3 length: 15 amino acids. CDR3 amino acids: CASSTPGQGAGELFF. The CDR3 DNA is TGTGCCAGCAGCACTCCGGGACAGGGCGCCGGGGAGCTGTTTTTT.

The V gene is TRBV5-1, the J gene TRBJ1-2; 8 bases map to TRBD1. The CDR3 runs to 17 residues. Germline-derived CDR1 and CDR2 are SGHRS and YFSETQ. J lost 3 bases, V lost 3 bases, and 13 bases had no gene match. CDR3 DNA sequence: TGCGCCAGCAGCTCAAAGACAGGGGCCCCGCGGGACTATGGCTACACCTTC. Translation: CASSSKTGAPRDYGYTF.

This clonotype appeared a single time. The rearrangement links TRBV19 to TRBJ2-7; D remains ambiguous. The germline V gene has CDR1 LNHDA and CDR2 SQIVND (reference sequence). This CDR3 has 13 amino acids. Deletions cut 5 bases from V and 0 bases from J, with 8 bases between. CDR3: CASSGRRSYEQYF. The CDR3 DNA reads TGTGCCAGTAGTGGACGCCGCTCCTACGAGCAGTACTTC.

This chain links TRBV5-4 with TRBJ2-2, with no clear D. This CDR3 region has 16 residues. Looked up from germline, CDR1 is SGHNT and CDR2 is YYREEE (reference sequence). The V end lost 1 base, the J end lost 5 bases, and 15 bases lay between the germline ends. CDR3 bases: TGTGCCAGCAGCTTGAGTTTGGGCCTGGGGACCGGGGAGCTGTTTTTT. The encoded protein is CASSLSLGLGTGELFF.

The chain recombines TRBV5-8 with TRBJ2-1; 7 bases align to TRBD2. There are 16 residues in the CDR3. Trimming took 2 bases from V and 7 from J; bases not matched to a gene: 12. Germline values: CDR1 SGHTS, CDR2 YDEGEE. The CDR3 nucleotides read TGTGCCAGCAGCTTACTTACGGGTTCAGCGGGGAATGAGCAGTTCTTC. The encoded protein is CASSLLTGSAGNEQFF.

The V call is TRBV10-3, the J call TRBJ2-3; 7 nucleotides line up with TRBD2. The ends lost 4 bases at V and 2 bases at J; junction bases unmatched: 6. This CDR3 is built from 15 residues. Germline V gene lookup returns CDR1 ENHRY and CDR2 SYGVKD. CDR3 amino acids: CAISGGGSSTDTQYF. The CDR3 coding sequence is TGTGCCATCAGTGGGGGGGGTAGCTCCACAGATACGCAGTATTTT.

J is TRBJ2-1 and V is TRBV14; D is uncertain. Per the germline V gene, CDR1 is SGHDN and CDR2 is FVKESK. The V end was cut by 0 bases, the J end by 4 bases, with 7 bases between. The CDR3 spans 14 residues. The CDR3 coding sequence is TGTGCCAGCAGCCAAGAGAGAGCGTACAATGAGCAGTTCTTC. This encodes CASSQERAYNEQFF.

Worth noting for this clonotype: Germline is not matched at one junction end, which may reflect a read error. V and J are TRBV19 and TRBJ2-3; no clear D gene. Germline-derived CDR1 and CDR2 are LNHDA and SQIVND (reference sequence). This CDR3 is 16 amino acids long. CDR3: CASSIRTRMYSDTQYF. CDR3 DNA sequence: TGTGCGAGTAGTATTAGGACCAGGATGTATTCAGATACGCAGTATTTT. The variable domain in full, completed from reference TRBV19 and TRBJ2-3, reads DGGITQSPKYLFRKEGQNVTLSCEQNLNHDAMYWYRQDPGQGLRLIYYSQIVNDFQKGDIAEGYSVSREKKESFPLTVTSAQKNPTAFYLCASSIRTRMYSDTQYFGPGTRLTVL.

This clonotype has more than one count but fewer than ten. The chain carries TRBV4-2 and TRBJ2-2, with 9 bases matching TRBD2. Losses at the gene ends were 0 bases for V and 4 bases for J; bases not matched to a gene: 6. CDR3 size: 17 residues. CDR1 is LGHNA, CDR2 YNFKEQ, per germline. The CDR3 loop is CASSQDLASGATGELFF. CDR3 nucleotide sequence: TGTGCCAGCAGCCAAGATCTGGCTAGCGGGGCCACCGGGGAGCTGTTTTTT.

CDR3 in amino acids: CASSLVAGGTNTGELFF. The CDR3 nucleotides are TGTGCCAGCAGCTTAGTTGCGGGGGGAACGAACACCGGGGAGCTGTTTTTT. The chain joins TRBV7-6 to TRBJ2-2, with TRBD2 matching 8 bases. The CDR3 covers 17 residues. V lost 1 base, J lost 0 bases, and 4 bases stayed unmatched. CDR1 and CDR2 (germline): SGHVS, FNYEAQ.

V usage is TRBV19 and J usage is TRBJ2-5; the D gene is possibly TRBD2 (6 bases). V was trimmed by 7 bases and J by 4 bases, leaving 19 bases between them. The CDR3 length is 15 residues. Germline CDR1 is LNHDA and CDR2 is SQIVND (reference sequence). The CDR3 nucleotides are TGTGCCAGTACCTGGGGCGGGACCCATGGAGAGACCCAGTACTTC. Protein product: CASTWGGTHGETQYF. Supplemented by reference TRBV19 and TRBJ2-5, the full variable domain reads DGGITQSPKYLFRKEGQNVTLSCEQNLNHDAMYWYRQDPGQGLRLIYYSQIVNDFQKGDIAEGYSVSREKKESFPLTVTSAQKNPTAFYLCASTWGGTHGETQYFGPGTRLLVL.

At least ten counts were recorded for this clonotype. This chain connects TRBV7-2 to TRBJ2-5; TRBD2 is a possible D gene (6 bases). Germline V gene data show CDR1 as SGHTA and CDR2 as FQGNSA. The ends were cut back, 0 bases at V and 4 bases at J, with 9 bases in the middle. There are 14 residues in the CDR3. The CDR3 here is CASSLAALAETQYF. In DNA form, the CDR3 reads TGTGCCAGCAGCTTAGCGGCACTAGCAGAGACCCAGTACTTC. Variable domain in full (rest from reference TRBV7-2 and TRBJ2-5): GAGVSQSPSNKVTEKGKDVELRCDPISGHTALYWYRQSLGQGLEFLIYFQGNSAPDKSGLPSDRFSAERTGGSVSTLTIQRTQQEDSAVYLCASSLAALAETQYFGPGTRLLVL.

This clonotype turned up a few times. V gene TRBV7-9 combines with J gene TRBJ2-5, with 8 bases that match TRBD1. V lost 0 bases, J lost 4 bases, and 10 bases stayed unmatched. CDR3 length: 17 amino acids. Per germline, CDR1 SEHNR and CDR2 FQNEAQ (reference sequence). CDR3 loop: CASSLADRGGPGETQYF. CDR3 coding DNA: TGTGCCAGCAGCTTAGCTGACAGGGGCGGACCGGGAGAGACCCAGTACTTC.

The CDR3 sequence is CSVLGFLDDAYTEAFF. CDR3 nucleotide sequence: TGCAGCGTTTTAGGTTTTTTAGACGATGCGTACACTGAAGCTTTCTTT. V is TRBV29-1 and J is TRBJ1-1, with D unresolved. CDR1 SQVTM and CDR2 ANQGSEA come from the germline V gene. The length of the CDR3 is 16 residues. The ends were cut back, 5 bases at V and 3 bases at J, with 22 bases in the middle.

The gene calls are TRBV23-1 and TRBJ1-6; D is perhaps TRBD1 (5 bases). TRBV23-1 is recorded as an ORF, its role being uncertain. This CDR3 region has 14 residues. V gave up 4 bases and J gave up 6 bases, with 10 bases separating them. The chain's CDR3 is CASSRQGSNSPLHF. The CDR3 nucleotides are TGCGCCAGCAGTCGGCAGGGTAGTAATTCACCCCTCCACTTT.

The sample holds a few counts of this clonotype. This chain connects TRBV9 to TRBJ2-5; 8 bases fit TRBD1. CDR1 is SGDLS and CDR2 is YYNGEE in the germline V gene. The CDR3 is 16 amino acids. V lost 3 bases, J lost 5 bases, and 12 bases stayed unmatched. This chain's CDR3 is CASSAGGARYLETQYF. For the CDR3, the DNA is TGTGCCAGCAGCGCAGGGGGCGCCCGGTATTTGGAGACCCAGTACTTC.

This clonotype occurred many times. The chain uses TRBV27 and TRBJ2-5; 12 bases are shared with TRBD2. From germline, CDR1 is MNHEY and CDR2 SMNVEV (reference sequence). V shed 2 bases, J shed 1 base, and the junction held 2 bases outside the gene matches. The CDR3 runs to 16 residues. CDR3 residues: CASSLTTSGGQETQYF. The CDR3 nucleotides are TGTGCCAGCAGTTTAACGACTAGCGGGGGCCAAGAGACCCAGTACTTC.

This clonotype was picked up a small number of times. The rearrangement joins TRBV7-9 to TRBJ1-2; D possibly corresponds to TRBD1 (5 bases). Germline-derived CDR1 and CDR2 are SEHNR and FQNEAQ (reference sequence). CDR3 length: 16 residues. V was clipped by 1 base and J by 6 bases, with 18 bases between them. The CDR3 DNA reads as TGTGCCAGCAGCTTAGGTGGGGCTACAGTAGCGAATGGCTACACCTTC. Protein: CASSLGGATVANGYTF.

The chain uses TRBV4-1 and TRBJ2-7, with TRBD1 matching over 9 bases. There are 15 residues in the CDR3. Germline CDR1 is MGHRA and CDR2 is YSYEKL. V lost 2 bases to trimming and J lost 4 bases; unmatched junction nucleotides: 6. CDR3 DNA sequence: TGCGCCAGCAGCCAACCGGGACAGGGCTTTTACGAGCAGTACGTC. It yields the protein CASSQPGQGFYEQYV.

This clonotype has a handful of counts. The chain recombines TRBV12-3 or TRBV12-4 with TRBJ2-5; 11 bases map to TRBD1. CDR3 length: 14 amino acids. The trim removed 4 bases at V and 5 bases at J, leaving 3 bases unmatched. The CDR3 coding sequence is TGTGCCAGCAGTTGGACAGGGGGCTTGGAGACCCAGTACTTC. It yields the protein CASSWTGGLETQYF.